This T cell receptor beta chain was documented in a study of CD8+ T cells in alopecia areata. Study-wide findings and caveats: Scalp sample sequencing also detects resident alphabeta T cells of normal skin.

Extracted RNA was reverse transcribed, and the resulting cDNA served as sequencing template. Method: immunoSEQ multiplex PCR; TCRdb's copy keeps in-frame clones and lacks some. The sample contains more than 200,000 clones, 67% of which appear only once. Deletions cut 1 base from V and 8 bases from J, with 11 bases between. This CDR3 has 13 amino acids. CDR1 and CDR2 from the germline V gene are SGHDN and FVKESK. Comment on this clone: Antigen: not known.

This clonotype originated in a human donor with alopecia areata. The chain carries TRBV14 and TRBJ1-1; D gene ambiguous. The material was CD4+ T cells sorted from blood, obtained at week 0. The CDR3 here is CASSQGNSLEAFF. The CDR3 nucleotides are TGTGCCAGCAGCCAAGGCAACAGCTTAGAAGCTTTCTTT.